This T cell receptor (beta chain) was found in a study of blood T cell repertoires in COVID-19. Study background: Italy, Spain and the United States were the sources of the convalescent and acute COVID-19 samples. Sample material is recorded as cDNA or gDNA derived from T cells, B-cell-depleted T cells, or PBMCs.

Seattle cases were enrolled at active infection and followed longitudinally. Original processing methods: Reference gene primers were amplified, and this amplification served to estimate nucleated cell counts. Some clones are missing from TCRdb's copy, which holds only in-frame ones; the method was immunoSEQ multiplex PCR. That table supplies the V and J calls and clone size; D and trimming were determined from the DNA. The table shows about 320,000 clones, with 88% occurring only once. The receptor's source is a woman in her thirties with COVID-19, enrolled during active disease. The sample comprised peripheral blood.

CDR3 residues: CASSLDRSSGNTIYF. CDR3 in DNA: TGTGCCAGCAGCTTAGACCGTTCCTCTGGAAACACCATATATTTT. V is TRBV11-3 and J is TRBJ1-3; D unresolved. The V end was cut by 0 bases, the J end by 0 bases, with 6 bases between. The CDR3 spans 15 residues. Germline CDR1 is SGHNT and CDR2 is YENEEA.